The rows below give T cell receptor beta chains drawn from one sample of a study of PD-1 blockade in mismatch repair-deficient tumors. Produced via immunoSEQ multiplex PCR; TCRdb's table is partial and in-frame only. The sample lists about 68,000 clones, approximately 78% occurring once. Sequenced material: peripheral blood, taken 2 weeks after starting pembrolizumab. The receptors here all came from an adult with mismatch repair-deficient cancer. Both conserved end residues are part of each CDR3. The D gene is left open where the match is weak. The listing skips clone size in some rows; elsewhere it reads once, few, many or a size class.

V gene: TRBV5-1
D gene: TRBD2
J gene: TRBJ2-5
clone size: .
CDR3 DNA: TGCGCCAGCAGCTTCGGATTAGCGGGAGGGCCGGGGCGGTACTTC
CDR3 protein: CASSFGLAGGPGRYF

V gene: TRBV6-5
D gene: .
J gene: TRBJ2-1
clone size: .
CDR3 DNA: TGTGCCAGCAGTTACGGATCGGGAAGCGAGCAGTTCTTC
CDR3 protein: CASSYGSGSEQFF

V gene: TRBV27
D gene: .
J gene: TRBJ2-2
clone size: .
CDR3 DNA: TGTGCCAGCAAGGTCGATCTGTACACCGGGGAGCTGTTTTTT
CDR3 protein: CASKVDLYTGELFF

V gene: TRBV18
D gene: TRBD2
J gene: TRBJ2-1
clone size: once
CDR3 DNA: TGTGCCAGCTCACCCTCCGGGGGAGCGGGAGGACGCTCCTACAATGAGCAGTTCTTC
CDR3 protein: CASSPSGGAGGRSYNEQFF

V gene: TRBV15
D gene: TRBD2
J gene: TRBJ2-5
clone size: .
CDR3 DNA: TGTGCCACTGCGACTAGCGGGACTGGAGGGGAGACCCAGTACTTC
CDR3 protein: CATATSGTGGETQYF

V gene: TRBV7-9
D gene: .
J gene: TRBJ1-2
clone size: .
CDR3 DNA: TGTGCCAGCAGCTTAAAGTGGCGGCAGGGTGATTATGGCTACACCTTC
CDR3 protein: CASSLKWRQGDYGYTF

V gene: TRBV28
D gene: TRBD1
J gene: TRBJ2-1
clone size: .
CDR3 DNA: TGTGCCAGCAGTTCGGGACAGGGGTGGAATGAGCAGTTCTTC
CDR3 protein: CASSSGQGWNEQFF

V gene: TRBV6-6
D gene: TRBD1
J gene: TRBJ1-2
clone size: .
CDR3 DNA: TGTGCCAGCAGTTACTCCGGACAGGGCTATGGCTACACCTTC
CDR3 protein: CASSYSGQGYGYTF

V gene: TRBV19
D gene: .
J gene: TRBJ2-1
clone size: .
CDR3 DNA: TGTGCCAGTAGTCCACCGGGGCGCATTGACAATGAGCAGTTCTTC
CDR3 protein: CASSPPGRIDNEQFF

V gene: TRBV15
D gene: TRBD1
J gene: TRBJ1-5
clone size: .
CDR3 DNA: TGTGCCACCAGCAGCCTCCTGGACAGGGGCAATCAGCCCCAGCATTTT
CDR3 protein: CATSSLLDRGNQPQHF

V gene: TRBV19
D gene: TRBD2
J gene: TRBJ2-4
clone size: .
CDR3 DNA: TGTGCCAGTAGTACCCCGGCTAGCGGGAGGACCAAAAACATTCAGTACTTC
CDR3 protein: CASSTPASGRTKNIQYF